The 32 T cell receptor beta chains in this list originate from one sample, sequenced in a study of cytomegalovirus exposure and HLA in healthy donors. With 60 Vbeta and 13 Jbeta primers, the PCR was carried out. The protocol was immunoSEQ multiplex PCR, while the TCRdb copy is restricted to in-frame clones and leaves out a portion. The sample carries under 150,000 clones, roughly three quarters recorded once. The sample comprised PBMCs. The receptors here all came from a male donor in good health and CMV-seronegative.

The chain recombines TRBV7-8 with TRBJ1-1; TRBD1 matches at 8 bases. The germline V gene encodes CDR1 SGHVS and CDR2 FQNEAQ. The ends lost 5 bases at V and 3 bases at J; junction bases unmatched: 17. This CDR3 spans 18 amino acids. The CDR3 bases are TGTGCCAGCAGCCCCCAACTCATCCGCAGGGGGCTGGACACTGAAGCTTTCTTT. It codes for CASSPQLIRRGLDTEAFF.

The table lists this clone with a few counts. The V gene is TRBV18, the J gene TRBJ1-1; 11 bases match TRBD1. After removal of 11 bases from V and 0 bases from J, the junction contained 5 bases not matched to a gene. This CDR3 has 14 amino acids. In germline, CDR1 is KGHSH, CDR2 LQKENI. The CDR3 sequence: CAGGQGAMNTEAFF. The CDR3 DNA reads TGTGCCGGAGGACAGGGGGCCATGAACACTGAAGCTTTCTTT.

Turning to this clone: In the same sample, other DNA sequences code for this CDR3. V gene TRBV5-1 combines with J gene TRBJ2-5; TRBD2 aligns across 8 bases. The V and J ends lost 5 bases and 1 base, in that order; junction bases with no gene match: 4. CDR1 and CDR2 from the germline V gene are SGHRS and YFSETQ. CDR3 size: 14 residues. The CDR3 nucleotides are TGCGCCAGCAGTCTTGGGACTAGCCAAGAGACCCAGTACTTC. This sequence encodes CASSLGTSQETQYF.

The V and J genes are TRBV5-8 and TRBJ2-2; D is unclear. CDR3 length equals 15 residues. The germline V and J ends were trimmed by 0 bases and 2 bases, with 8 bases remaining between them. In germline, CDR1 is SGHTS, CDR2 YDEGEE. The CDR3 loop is CASSLVTLNTGELFF. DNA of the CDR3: TGTGCCAGCAGCTTGGTGACACTCAACACCGGGGAGCTGTTTTTT.

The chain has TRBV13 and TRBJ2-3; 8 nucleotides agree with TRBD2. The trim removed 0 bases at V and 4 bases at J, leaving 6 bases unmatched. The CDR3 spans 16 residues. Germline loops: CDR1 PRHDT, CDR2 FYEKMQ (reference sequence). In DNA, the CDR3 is TGTGCCAGCAGCTTAGGGGCGGGGGGCGGCCCAGATACGCAGTATTTT. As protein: CASSLGAGGGPDTQYF.

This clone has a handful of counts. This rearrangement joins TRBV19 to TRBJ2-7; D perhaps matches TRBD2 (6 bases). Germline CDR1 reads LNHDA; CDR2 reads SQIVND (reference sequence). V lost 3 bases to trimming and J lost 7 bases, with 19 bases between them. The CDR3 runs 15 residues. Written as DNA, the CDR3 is TGTGCCAGTAGTATGGGGCAGGGAGGTGGCTGGGAGCAGTACTTC. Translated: CASSMGQGGGWEQYF.

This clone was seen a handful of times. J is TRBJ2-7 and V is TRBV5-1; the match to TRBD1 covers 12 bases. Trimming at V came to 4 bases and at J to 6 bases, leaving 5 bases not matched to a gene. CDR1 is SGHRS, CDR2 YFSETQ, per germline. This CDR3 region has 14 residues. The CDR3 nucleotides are TGCGCCAGCAGCGGCGGGACAGGGGGCGGCGAGCAGTACTTC. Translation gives CASSGGTGGGEQYF.

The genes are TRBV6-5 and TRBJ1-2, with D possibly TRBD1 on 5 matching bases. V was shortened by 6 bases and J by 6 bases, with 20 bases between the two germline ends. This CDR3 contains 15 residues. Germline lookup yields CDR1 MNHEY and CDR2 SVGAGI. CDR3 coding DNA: TGTGCCAGCAGCTATAGCAGGGAGGCCCTGGATGGCTACACCTTC. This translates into CASSYSREALDGYTF.

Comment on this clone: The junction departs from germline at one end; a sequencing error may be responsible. The CDR3 region has the DNA TGTTCCAGCACGGCGGGGGGTAATGGCTACACCTTC. This gives the protein CSSTAGGNGYTF. The chain carries TRBV7-9 and TRBJ1-2, with D possibly being TRBD1 (5 bases). CDR1 is SEHNR, CDR2 FQNEAQ, per germline (reference sequence). The CDR3 length is 12 residues.

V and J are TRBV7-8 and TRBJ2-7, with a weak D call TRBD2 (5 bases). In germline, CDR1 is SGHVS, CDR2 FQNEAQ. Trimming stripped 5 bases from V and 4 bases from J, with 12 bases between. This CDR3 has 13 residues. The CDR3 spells CASSMDREYEQYF. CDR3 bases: TGTGCCAGCAGCATGGACCGGGAATACGAGCAGTACTTC.

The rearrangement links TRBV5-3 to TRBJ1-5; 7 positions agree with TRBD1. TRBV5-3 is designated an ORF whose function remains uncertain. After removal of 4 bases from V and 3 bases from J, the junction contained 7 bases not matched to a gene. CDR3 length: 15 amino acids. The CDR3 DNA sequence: TGTGCCAGAAGCCACAGGGGCCGGGTCAATCAGCCCCAGCATTTT. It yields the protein CARSHRGRVNQPQHF.

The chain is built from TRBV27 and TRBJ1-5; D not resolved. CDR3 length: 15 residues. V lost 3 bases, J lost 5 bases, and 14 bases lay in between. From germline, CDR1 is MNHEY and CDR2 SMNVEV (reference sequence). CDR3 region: CASSLGKGAYQPQHF. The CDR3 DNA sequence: TGTGCCAGCAGTTTGGGGAAGGGAGCGTATCAGCCCCAGCATTTT.

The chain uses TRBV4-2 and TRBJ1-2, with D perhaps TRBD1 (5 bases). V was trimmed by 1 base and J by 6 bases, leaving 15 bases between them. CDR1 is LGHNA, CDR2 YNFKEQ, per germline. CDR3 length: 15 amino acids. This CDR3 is CASSQGSQGQDGYTF. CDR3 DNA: TGTGCCAGCAGCCAAGGGTCGCAGGGCCAAGATGGCTACACCTTC.

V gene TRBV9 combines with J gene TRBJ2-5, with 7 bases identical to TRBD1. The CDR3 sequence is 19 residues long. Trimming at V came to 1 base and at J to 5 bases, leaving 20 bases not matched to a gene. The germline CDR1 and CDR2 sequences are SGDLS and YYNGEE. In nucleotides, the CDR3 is TGTGCCAGCAGCGTACTCCCTGGCCCGTCGGCAGGGGGTGGGGAGACCCAGTACTTC. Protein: CASSVLPGPSAGGGETQYF.

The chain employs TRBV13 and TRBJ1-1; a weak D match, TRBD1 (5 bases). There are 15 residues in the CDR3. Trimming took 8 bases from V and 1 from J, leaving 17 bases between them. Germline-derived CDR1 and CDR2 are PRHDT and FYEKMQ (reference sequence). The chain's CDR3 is CASGWYRQTNTEAFF. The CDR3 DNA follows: TGTGCCAGCGGCTGGTACAGACAGACGAACACTGAAGCTTTCTTT.

The CDR3 here is CATSEGGAKPQHF. The CDR3 nucleotides are TGTGCCACCTCCGAGGGGGGGGCGAAGCCCCAGCATTTT. The chain is built from TRBV27 and TRBJ1-5, with D possibly TRBD1 on 6 matching bases. Per germline, CDR1 MNHEY and CDR2 SMNVEV (reference sequence). The V end lost 10 bases, the J end lost 8 bases, and 18 bases lay between the germline ends. The CDR3 sequence is 13 residues long.

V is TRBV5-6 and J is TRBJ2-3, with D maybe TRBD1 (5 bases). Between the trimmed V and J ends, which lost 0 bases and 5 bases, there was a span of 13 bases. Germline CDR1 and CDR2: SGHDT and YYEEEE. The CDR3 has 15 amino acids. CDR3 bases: TGTGCCAGCAGCTTGGTACATGCCACAGGAGATACGCAGTATTTT. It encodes CASSLVHATGDTQYF.

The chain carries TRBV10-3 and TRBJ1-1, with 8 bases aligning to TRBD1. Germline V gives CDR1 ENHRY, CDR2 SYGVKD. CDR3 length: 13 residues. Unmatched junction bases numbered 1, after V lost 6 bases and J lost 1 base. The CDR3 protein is CAISGQGNTEAFF. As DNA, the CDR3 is TGTGCCATCAGCGGACAGGGGAACACTGAAGCTTTCTTT.

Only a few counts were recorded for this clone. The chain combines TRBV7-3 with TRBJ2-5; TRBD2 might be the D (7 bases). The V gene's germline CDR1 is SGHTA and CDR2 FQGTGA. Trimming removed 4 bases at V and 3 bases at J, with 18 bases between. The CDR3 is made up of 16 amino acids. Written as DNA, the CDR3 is TGTGCCAGCAGCTCGTCTGGGGGGGCGAATAAAGAGACCCAGTACTTC. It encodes CASSSSGGANKETQYF.

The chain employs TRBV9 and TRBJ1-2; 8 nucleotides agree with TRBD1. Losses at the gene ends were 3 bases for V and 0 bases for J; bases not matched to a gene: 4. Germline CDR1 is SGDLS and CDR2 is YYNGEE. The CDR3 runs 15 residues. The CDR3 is CASSARQGTNYGYTF. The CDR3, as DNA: TGTGCCAGCAGCGCCCGACAGGGGACTAACTATGGCTACACCTTC. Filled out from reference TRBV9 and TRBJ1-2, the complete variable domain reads DSGVTQTPKHLITATGQRVTLRCSPRSGDLSVYWYQQSLDQGLQFLIQYYNGEERAKGNILERFSAQQFPDLHSELNLSSLELGDSALYFCASSARQGTNYGYTFGSGTRLTVV.

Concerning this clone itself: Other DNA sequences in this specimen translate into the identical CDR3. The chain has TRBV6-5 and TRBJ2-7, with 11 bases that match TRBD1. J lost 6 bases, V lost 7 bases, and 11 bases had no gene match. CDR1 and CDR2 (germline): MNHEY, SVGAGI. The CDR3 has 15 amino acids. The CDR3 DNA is TGTGCCAGCACCCCCCTGACGGGACAGGGGGTCGAGCAGTACTTC. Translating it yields CASTPLTGQGVEQYF.

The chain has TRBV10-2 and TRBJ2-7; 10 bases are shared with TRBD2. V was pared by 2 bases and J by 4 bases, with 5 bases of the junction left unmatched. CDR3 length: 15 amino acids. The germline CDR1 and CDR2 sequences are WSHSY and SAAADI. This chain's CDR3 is CASSEGLAVLYEQYF. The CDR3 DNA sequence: TGCGCCAGCAGTGAGGGACTAGCGGTACTGTACGAGCAGTACTTC.

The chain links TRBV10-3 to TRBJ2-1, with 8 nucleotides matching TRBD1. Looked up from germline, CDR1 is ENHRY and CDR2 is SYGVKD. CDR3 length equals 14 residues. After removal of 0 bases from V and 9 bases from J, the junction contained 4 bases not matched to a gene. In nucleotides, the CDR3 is TGTGCCATCAGTGAGTCTGGACAGGGTCCTGAGCAGTTCTTC. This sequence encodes CAISESGQGPEQFF.

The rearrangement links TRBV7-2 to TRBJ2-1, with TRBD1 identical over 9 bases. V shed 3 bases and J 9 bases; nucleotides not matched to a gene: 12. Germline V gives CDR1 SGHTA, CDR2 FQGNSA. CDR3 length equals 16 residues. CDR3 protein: CASSFSTGTGYGEQFF. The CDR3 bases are TGTGCCAGCAGCTTCTCTACCGGGACAGGGTATGGTGAGCAGTTCTTC.

This CDR3 is CASSPLRDRGRDPGELFF. The CDR3 DNA follows: TGCGCCAGCAGCCCTCTCCGGGACAGGGGGCGCGACCCCGGGGAGCTGTTTTTT. The chain uses TRBV4-1 and TRBJ2-2; TRBD1 matches 12 bases. The ends lost 4 bases at V and 6 bases at J; junction bases unmatched: 12. Germline CDR1 and CDR2: MGHRA and YSYEKL. The CDR3 has 18 amino acids.

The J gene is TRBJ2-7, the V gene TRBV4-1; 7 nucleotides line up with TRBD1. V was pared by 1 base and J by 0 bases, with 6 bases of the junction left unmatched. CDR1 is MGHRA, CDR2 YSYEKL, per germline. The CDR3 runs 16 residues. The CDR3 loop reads CASSQALQGSSYEQYF. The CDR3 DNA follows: TGCGCCAGCAGCCAAGCCCTACAGGGGAGCTCCTACGAGCAGTACTTC.

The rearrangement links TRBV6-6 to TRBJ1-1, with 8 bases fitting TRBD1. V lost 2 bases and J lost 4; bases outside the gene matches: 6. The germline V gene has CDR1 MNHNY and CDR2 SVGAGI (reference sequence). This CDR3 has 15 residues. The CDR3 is CASSYDRGPGTEAFF. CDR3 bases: TGTGCCAGCAGTTACGACAGGGGCCCAGGCACTGAAGCTTTCTTT.

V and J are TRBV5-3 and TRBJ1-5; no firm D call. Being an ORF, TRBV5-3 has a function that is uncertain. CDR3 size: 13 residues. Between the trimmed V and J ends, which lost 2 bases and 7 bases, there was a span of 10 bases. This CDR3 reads CARSLAEEQPQHF. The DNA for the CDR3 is TGTGCCAGAAGCTTAGCTGAGGAACAGCCCCAGCATTTT.

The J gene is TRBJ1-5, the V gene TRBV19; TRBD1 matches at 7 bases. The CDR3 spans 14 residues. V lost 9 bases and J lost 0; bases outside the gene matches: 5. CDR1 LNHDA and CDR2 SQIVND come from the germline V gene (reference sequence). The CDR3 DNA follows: TGTGCCAGCAGGGACAGAGATAGCAATCAGCCCCAGCATTTT. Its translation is CASRDRDSNQPQHF.

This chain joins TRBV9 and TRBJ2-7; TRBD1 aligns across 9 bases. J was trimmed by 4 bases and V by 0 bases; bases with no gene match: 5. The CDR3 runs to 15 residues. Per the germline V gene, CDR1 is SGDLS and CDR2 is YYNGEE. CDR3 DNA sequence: TGTGCCAGCAGCGTAGATGGGACAGGGATTTACGAGCAGTACTTC. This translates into CASSVDGTGIYEQYF.

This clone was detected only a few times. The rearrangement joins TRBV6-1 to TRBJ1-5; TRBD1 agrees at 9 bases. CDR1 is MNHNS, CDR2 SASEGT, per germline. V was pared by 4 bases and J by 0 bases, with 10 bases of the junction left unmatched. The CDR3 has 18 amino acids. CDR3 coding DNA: TGTGCCAGCAGTGCACAGGGGGCATCGTCCGCTAGCAATCAGCCCCAGCATTTT. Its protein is CASSAQGASSASNQPQHF.

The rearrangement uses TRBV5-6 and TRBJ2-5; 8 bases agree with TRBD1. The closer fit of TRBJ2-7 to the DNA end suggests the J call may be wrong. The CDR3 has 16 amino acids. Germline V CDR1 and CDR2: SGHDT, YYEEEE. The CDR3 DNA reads TGTGCCAGCAGCCCGAAAGTCGGGACAGGCGACTACGAGCAGTACTTC. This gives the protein CASSPKVGTGDYEQYF.